A selection of T cell receptor beta chains follows, all from one sample in a study of cytomegalovirus exposure and HLA in healthy donors. Profiling relied on immunoSEQ multiplex PCR, and the TCRdb table lists in-frame clones only, not all of them. The table shows 97,000 or so clones, with over 60% occurring only once. Sequenced input: PBMCs. The source of these receptors is a male donor in good health and CMV-seropositive. CDR3s include the opening cysteine and the closing phenylalanine or tryptophan. Each record gives: clone size, J gene, V gene, D gene, CDR3 protein, CDR3 DNA. The D gene is left open where the match is weak. Only some rows state a clone size, as once, few, many or a class for expanded clones.

>NA|TRBJ1-1|TRBV6-6|NA
CASSQGLTMNTEAFF
TGTGCCAGCAGCCAGGGGCTTACAATGAACACTGAAGCTTTCTTT
>NA|TRBJ2-1|TRBV28|TRBD2
CASTLAGRAGEQFF
TGTGCCAGCACCTTAGCGGGTAGGGCAGGGGAGCAGTTCTTC
>NA|TRBJ2-5|TRBV12-5|NA
CASGHDSSGERTQYF
TGTGCTAGTGGGCACGACTCATCGGGGGAGAGAACCCAGTACTTC
>NA|TRBJ2-2|TRBV5-1|NA
CASSLGGWTGELFF
TGCGCCAGCAGCTTGGGAGGTTGGACCGGGGAGCTGTTTTTT
>NA|TRBJ2-2|TRBV5-1|NA
CASSLRGGAGELFF
TGCGCCAGCAGCTTGAGAGGAGGCGCCGGGGAGCTGTTTTTT
>NA|TRBJ2-1|TRBV4-3|TRBD1
CASSQGDRDNEQFF
TGCGCCAGCAGCCAGGGGGACAGGGACAATGAGCAGTTCTTC
>NA|TRBJ1-1|TRBV6-1|NA
CASSQGTEAFF
TGTGCCAGCAGTCAGGGGACTGAAGCTTTCTTT
>few|TRBJ2-3|TRBV5-8|NA
CASSLLATDTQYF
TGTGCCAGCAGCTTGCTAGCCACAGATACGCAGTATTTT
>NA|TRBJ2-4|TRBV5-1|NA
CASSLEADIQYF
TGCGCCAGCAGCTTGGAAGCGGACATTCAGTACTTC
>NA|TRBJ1-1|TRBV5-1|TRBD1
CASSQGVGGTEAFF
TGCGCCAGCAGCCAGGGGGTAGGCGGGACTGAAGCTTTCTTT
>once|TRBJ1-2|TRBV9|NA
CASSPSYRNYGYTF
TGTGCCAGCAGCCCCTCATACAGAAACTATGGCTACACCTTC
>NA|TRBJ2-7|TRBV5-1|NA
CASSGRRAIEQYF
TGCGCCAGCAGCGGCCGGAGGGCGATAGAGCAGTACTTC
>NA|TRBJ2-5|TRBV5-1|TRBD1
CASTLTLVAGGSLQYF
TGCGCCAGCACCCTTACGCTGGTGGCAGGGGGCAGCCTGCAGTACTTC
>NA|TRBJ1-2|TRBV25-1|NA
CASSELAGSRGYTF
TGTGCCAGCAGTGAATTAGCAGGGTCGCGCGGCTACACCTTC
>NA|TRBJ2-5|TRBV27|TRBD1
CASSGGTGGRETQYF
TGTGCCAGCAGTGGTGGGACAGGGGGCCGAGAGACCCAATACTTC
>NA|TRBJ2-5|TRBV7-9|NA
CASSSTLAAGETQYF
TGTGCCAGCAGCTCCACCCTGGCGGCGGGGGAGACCCAGTACTTC
>few|TRBJ2-2|TRBV5-4|NA
CASSSQVFTNTGELFF
TGTGCCAGCAGCTCCCAGGTATTCACGAACACCGGGGAGCTGTTTTTT
>NA|TRBJ2-1|TRBV7-3|TRBD2
CASSLMLAGENEQFF
TGTGCCAGCAGCCTAATGCTAGCGGGAGAGAATGAGCAGTTCTTC
>once|TRBJ1-1|TRBV29-1|NA
CSVERAIQAFF
TGCAGCGTTGAGCGGGCGATCCAAGCTTTCTTT
>NA|TRBJ2-3|TRBV5-6|NA
CASSFSGTDTQYF
TGTGCCAGCAGCTTTAGCGGCACAGATACGCAGTATTTT
>NA|TRBJ2-7|TRBV29-1|NA
CSVGGGDRSFYEQYF
TGCAGCGTTGGTGGGGGGGACAGGTCGTTCTACGAGCAGTACTTC
>NA|TRBJ2-3|TRBV5-1|NA
CASSLLGSRATDTQYF
TGCGCCAGCAGCTTGCTGGGGTCGAGGGCCACAGATACGCAGTATTTT
>NA|TRBJ2-1|TRBV27|TRBD1
CASSHGQGYNEQFF
TGTGCCAGCAGTCATGGACAGGGTTACAATGAGCAGTTCTTC
>few|TRBJ2-1|TRBV12-5|TRBD2
CASGSGLAGNNEQFF
TGTGCTAGTGGTTCGGGACTAGCGGGGAACAATGAGCAGTTCTTC
>NA|TRBJ1-2|TRBV27|NA
CASSHRDYGYTF
TGTGCCAGCAGTCACAGGGACTATGGCTACACCTTC
>NA|TRBJ2-5|TRBV7-9|NA
CSSSLRSQETQYF
TGTTCCAGCAGCTTACGGAGCCAAGAGACCCAGTACTTC
>NA|TRBJ2-7|TRBV30|TRBD1
CAWSKDRGISYEQYF
TGTGCCTGGAGTAAGGACAGGGGGATCTCCTACGAGCAGTACTTC
>NA|TRBJ2-5|TRBV7-9|NA
CSSTSSAIQETQYF
TGTTCCAGCACCTCTAGCGCGATCCAAGAGACCCAGTACTTC
>NA|TRBJ2-7|TRBV28|NA
CASSLRPPKLGYYEQYF
TGTGCCAGCAGTTTAAGGCCACCCAAATTGGGCTACTACGAGCAGTACTTC
>NA|TRBJ1-5|TRBV19|NA
CASSIRAGVGNQPQHF
TGTGCCAGTAGTATAAGGGCAGGGGTTGGCAATCAGCCCCAGCATTTT
>NA|TRBJ2-3|TRBV19|NA
CASSIEGTSDTQYF
TGTGCCAGTAGTATAGAAGGGACTTCAGATACGCAGTATTTT